These T cell receptor beta chains were read from a single sample in a study of beta chain features in type 1 diabetes. Profiled with immunoSEQ multiplex PCR; TCRdb holds only in-frame clones, not every one. The data contain 300,000 to 400,000 clones, 10% to 15% of them singletons. What was sequenced was naive CD4+ T cells from blood. The receptors were gathered from a man aged 18 to 29 in good health. Each CDR3 is given with its conserved first and last residue. The D gene is left open where the match is weak. Only some rows state a clone size, as once, few, many or a class for expanded clones.

j_gene	abundance	d_gene	v_gene	CDR3nt	CDR3aa
TRBJ2-1	few	TRBD1	TRBV18	TGTGCCAGCTCACCTACTGAAGGACAGGGTAGCTACAATGAGCAGTTCTTC	CASSPTEGQGSYNEQFF
TRBJ2-5	few	-	TRBV28	TGTGCCAGCAGTTCGTTTAGCGGTCCCAGAGAGACCCAGTACTTC	CASSSFSGPRETQYF
TRBJ2-2	-	TRBD1	TRBV12-5	TGTGCTAGTGGTTTGGAAACAGGGGGCTACACCGGGGAGCTGTTTTTT	CASGLETGGYTGELFF
TRBJ2-5	-	TRBD1	TRBV30	TGTGCCTGGAGTGCCCGTGACAGGGTAACTGAGACCCAGTACTTC	CAWSARDRVTETQYF
TRBJ1-5	few	-	TRBV2	TGTGCCAGCAGAGCGAATTACAATAGCAATCAGCCCCAGCATTTT	CASRANYNSNQPQHF
TRBJ2-3	-	-	TRBV11-3	TGTGCCAGCAGCTTAGATCAGGCCCGGGATACGCAGTATTTT	CASSLDQARDTQYF
TRBJ2-7	-	TRBD2	TRBV2	TGTGCCAGCAGGCACGGACACGGAGGGACTAGCTACTACGAGCAGTACTTC	CASRHGHGGTSYYEQYF
TRBJ2-2	-	-	TRBV28	TGTGCCAGCAGTTTAGCGGACACCGGGGAGCTGTTTTTT	CASSLADTGELFF
TRBJ2-3	few	TRBD2	TRBV27	TGTGCCAGCAGATCCGGGACTAGCGGGGGTGCAGATACGCAGTATTTT	CASRSGTSGGADTQYF
TRBJ2-7	few	-	TRBV21-1	TGTGCCAGCAGCACCCCCGACAGGGGGATCTCCCACGAGCAGTACTTC	CASSTPDRGISHEQYF
TRBJ2-1	few	TRBD2	TRBV2	TGTGCCAGCAGTGAGAGGACTAGCGCTTGGGAGCAGTTCTTC	CASSERTSAWEQFF
TRBJ2-1	few	TRBD2	TRBV5-1	TGCGCCAGCAGCTGGAGCGGGACTCCCTCGGATGAGCAGTTCTTC	CASSWSGTPSDEQFF
TRBJ2-1	-	TRBD2	TRBV2	TGTGCCAGCAGTGAATCTCTCGGGAGGGGAGGTGAGCAGTTCTTC	CASSESLGRGGEQFF
TRBJ1-3	few	-	TRBV7-9	TGTGCCCAAAGGGACACTGGAAACACCATATATTTT	CAQRDTGNTIYF
TRBJ2-3	-	TRBD2	TRBV18	TGTGCCAGCTCAACGGGACTAGCGGGCACAGATACGCAGTATTTT	CASSTGLAGTDTQYF
TRBJ1-2	-	-	TRBV20-1	-	CSVATGIYF
TRBJ2-7	few	TRBD1	TRBV9	TGTGCCAGCAGCGTGGAGACAGGGGCCTACGAGCAGTACTTC	CASSVETGAYEQYF
TRBJ1-1	few	-	TRBV30	TGTGCCGGGAGTCTGACAAATATGAACACTGAAGCTTTCTTT	CAGSLTNMNTEAFF
TRBJ2-3	few	-	TRBV7-2	TGTGCCAGCAGCTTGAGCGGTTCGACAGATACGCAGTATTTT	CASSLSGSTDTQYF
TRBJ2-3	few	-	TRBV13	TGTGCCAGCAGCCCGGCGCGGGGGCGCGACACAGATACGCAGTATTTT	CASSPARGRDTDTQYF
TRBJ1-2	few	TRBD1	TRBV28	TGTGCCAGCAGGACAGGGGGCCCTGGGAATGGCTACACCTTC	CASRTGGPGNGYTF
TRBJ2-1	few	TRBD2	TRBV5-1	TGCGCCAGCAGCACTAGCGGGAGCTCCTACAATGAGCAGTTCTTC	CASSTSGSSYNEQFF
TRBJ1-1	few	-	TRBV28	TGTGCCAGCAGTCCTAGTGAATTGGAAGCTTTCTTT	CASSPSELEAFF
TRBJ2-7	few	TRBD1	TRBV28	TGTGCCAGCACTCGACAGGGGGGAAATCCCTACGAGCAGTACTTC	CASTRQGGNPYEQYF
TRBJ1-1	-	TRBD1	TRBV18	TGTGCCAGCTCACCCCGGGGACAGGGTAAAGCTTTCTTT	CASSPRGQGKAFF
TRBJ2-5	-	-	TRBV10-3	TGTGCCATCAGTGACCCTAGAGTCGGGGAGACCCAGTACTTC	CAISDPRVGETQYF
TRBJ2-3	once	-	TRBV4-2	TGTGCCAGCAGCCAAGATTCGTCATGGGGAGTTGATACGCAGTATTTT	CASSQDSSWGVDTQYF
TRBJ1-1	few	-	TRBV7-9	TGTGCCAGCAGCCTTAGGGGTGACACTGAAGCTTTCTTT	CASSLRGDTEAFF
TRBJ2-7	few	-	TRBV28	TGTGCCAGCAGCTCCGGGAGTGCGCACTCCTACGAGCAGTACTTC	CASSSGSAHSYEQYF
TRBJ2-3	-	-	TRBV29-1	TGCAGCGTTTTACACGGGGAATCGCCTGTCACAGATACGCAGTATTTT	CSVLHGESPVTDTQYF
TRBJ2-2	-	-	TRBV7-2	TGTGCCAGCAGCGCTTTCGGGGGGCAGACCGGGGAGCTGTTTTTT	CASSAFGGQTGELFF
TRBJ1-2	-	TRBD1	TRBV7-8	TGTGCCAGCAGCCCAGGGGGTGGCTATGGCTACACCTTC	CASSPGGGYGYTF
TRBJ2-7	-	-	TRBV28	TGTGCCAGCAGGAAATCAGGGTCGGACGAGCAGTACTTC	CASRKSGSDEQYF
TRBJ2-5	few	TRBD2	TRBV25-1	TGTGCCAGCAGTGTAAGCGGGAGTGGGGAGACCCAGTACTTC	CASSVSGSGETQYF
TRBJ2-3	few	TRBD2	TRBV7-2	TGTGCCAGCAGCCCTCCCGGGGGGACTAGCGGGATGGATACGCAGTATTTT	CASSPPGGTSGMDTQYF
TRBJ1-1	-	-	TRBV12-5	TGTGCTAGTGGCTTGGACAGATCCACTGAAGCTTTCTTT	CASGLDRSTEAFF
TRBJ2-1	few	TRBD2	TRBV5-1	TGCGCCAGCAGCTTGGGGGTTGCATCGGGGGGTGAGCAGTTCTTC	CASSLGVASGGEQFF
TRBJ2-3	-	-	TRBV28	TGTGCCAGCAGCTTCTGGGGAGCAGATACGCAGTATTTT	CASSFWGADTQYF